The clone carrying this T cell receptor beta chain was detected a few times. The antigen is undetermined. V was trimmed by 0 bases and J by 1 base, leaving 9 bases between them. Germline CDR1 and CDR2: LGHDT and YNNKEL (reference sequence). CDR3 length: 15 residues. These data come from a study of T-cell reconstitution after alpha-beta-depleted transplantation in children. Preparation of the TCRbeta library used unique molecular identifiers. Using its own MiXCR run on the PCR reads, TCRdb lists one record per CDR3 protein. Found here are about 200,000 distinct CDR3 sequences, approximately 8% of them singletons; the top ten hold roughly 36%. Study results and limitations: It was surviving recipient T cells and thymic progenitors that gave some patients high TCRbeta diversity at day 60. The study reportedly traced alpha-beta T cells about two months after transplant to several hundred expanded graft clones.

The chain is built from TRBV3-1 and TRBJ1-1; possibly TRBD1 for D (6 bases). The source material was PBMCs, mostly from graft donor cells, sampled 360 days after TCRalphabeta/CD19-depleted stem cell transplant. This sequence was found in a male patient aged 2 to 10 who had a stem cell transplant for acute myeloid leukemia, so the T cells may come from the graft donor. CDR3 nucleotides: TGTGCCAGCAGCCAAGAGGGGGCTGGGAACACTGAAGCTTTCTTT. It translates to CASSQEGAGNTEAFF.